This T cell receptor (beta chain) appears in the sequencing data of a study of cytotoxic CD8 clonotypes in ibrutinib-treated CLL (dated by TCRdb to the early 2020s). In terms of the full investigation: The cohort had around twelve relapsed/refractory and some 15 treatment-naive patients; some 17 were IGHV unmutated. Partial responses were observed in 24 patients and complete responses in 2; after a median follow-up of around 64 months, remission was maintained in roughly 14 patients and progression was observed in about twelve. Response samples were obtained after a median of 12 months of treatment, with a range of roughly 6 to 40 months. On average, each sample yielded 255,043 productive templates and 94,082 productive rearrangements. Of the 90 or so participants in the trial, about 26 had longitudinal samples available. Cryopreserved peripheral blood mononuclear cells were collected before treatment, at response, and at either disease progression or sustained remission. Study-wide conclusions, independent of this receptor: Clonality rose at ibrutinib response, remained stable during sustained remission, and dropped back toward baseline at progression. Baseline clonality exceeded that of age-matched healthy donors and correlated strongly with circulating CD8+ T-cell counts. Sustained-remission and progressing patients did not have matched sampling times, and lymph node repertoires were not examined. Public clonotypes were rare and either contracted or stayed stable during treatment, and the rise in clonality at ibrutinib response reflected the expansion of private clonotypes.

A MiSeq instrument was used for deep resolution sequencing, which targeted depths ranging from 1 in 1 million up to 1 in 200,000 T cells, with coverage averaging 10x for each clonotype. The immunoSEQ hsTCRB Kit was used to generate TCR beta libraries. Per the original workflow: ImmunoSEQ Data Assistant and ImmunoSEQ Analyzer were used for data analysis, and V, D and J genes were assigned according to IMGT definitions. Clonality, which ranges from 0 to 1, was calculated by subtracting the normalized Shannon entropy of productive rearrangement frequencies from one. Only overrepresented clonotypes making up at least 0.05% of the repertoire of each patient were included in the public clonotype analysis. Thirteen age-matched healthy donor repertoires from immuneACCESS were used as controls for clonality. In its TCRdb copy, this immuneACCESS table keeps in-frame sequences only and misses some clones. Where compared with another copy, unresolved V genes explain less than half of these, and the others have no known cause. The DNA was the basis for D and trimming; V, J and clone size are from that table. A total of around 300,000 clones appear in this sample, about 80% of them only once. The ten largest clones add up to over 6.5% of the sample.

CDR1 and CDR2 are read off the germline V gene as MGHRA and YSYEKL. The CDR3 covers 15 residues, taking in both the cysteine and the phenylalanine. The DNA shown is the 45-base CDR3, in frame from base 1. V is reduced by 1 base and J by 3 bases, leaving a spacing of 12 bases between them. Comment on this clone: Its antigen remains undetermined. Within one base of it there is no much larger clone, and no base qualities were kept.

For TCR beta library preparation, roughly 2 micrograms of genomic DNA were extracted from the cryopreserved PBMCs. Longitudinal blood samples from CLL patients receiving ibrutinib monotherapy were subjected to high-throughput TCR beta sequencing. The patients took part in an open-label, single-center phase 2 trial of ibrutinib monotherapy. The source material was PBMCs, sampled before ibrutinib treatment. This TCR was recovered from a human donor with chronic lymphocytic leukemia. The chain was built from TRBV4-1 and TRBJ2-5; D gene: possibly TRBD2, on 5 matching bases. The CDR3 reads CASSQAGFPEETQYF. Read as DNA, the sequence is TGCGCCAGCAGCCAAGCGGGATTCCCAGAAGAGACCCAGTACTTC.